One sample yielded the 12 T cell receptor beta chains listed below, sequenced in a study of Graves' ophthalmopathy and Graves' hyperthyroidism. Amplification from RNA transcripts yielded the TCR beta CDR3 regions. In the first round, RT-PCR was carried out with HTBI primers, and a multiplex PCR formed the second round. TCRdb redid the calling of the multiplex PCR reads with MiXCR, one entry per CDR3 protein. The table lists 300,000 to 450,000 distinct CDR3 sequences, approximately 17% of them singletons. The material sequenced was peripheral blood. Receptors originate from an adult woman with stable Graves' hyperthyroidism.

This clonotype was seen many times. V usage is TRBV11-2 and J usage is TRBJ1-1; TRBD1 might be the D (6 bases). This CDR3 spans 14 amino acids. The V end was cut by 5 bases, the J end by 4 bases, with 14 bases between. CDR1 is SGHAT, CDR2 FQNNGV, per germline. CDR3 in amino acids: CASSHQAGATEAFF. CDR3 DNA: TGTGCCAGCAGCCACCAAGCAGGGGCCACTGAAGCTTTCTTT.

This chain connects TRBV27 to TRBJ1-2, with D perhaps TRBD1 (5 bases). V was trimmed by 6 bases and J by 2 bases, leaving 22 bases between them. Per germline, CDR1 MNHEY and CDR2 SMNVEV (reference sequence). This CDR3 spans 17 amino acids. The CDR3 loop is CASRPIPLREANYGYTF. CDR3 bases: TGTGCCAGCAGACCCATCCCCCTCAGGGAGGCAAACTATGGCTACACCTTC.

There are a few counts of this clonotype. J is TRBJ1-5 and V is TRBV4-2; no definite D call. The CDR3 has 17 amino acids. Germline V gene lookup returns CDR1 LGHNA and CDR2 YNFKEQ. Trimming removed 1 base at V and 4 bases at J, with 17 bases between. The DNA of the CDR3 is TGTGCCAGCAGCCAAGCCCTGGCCAGGAAACGTAATCAGCCCCAGCATTTT. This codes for CASSQALARKRNQPQHF.

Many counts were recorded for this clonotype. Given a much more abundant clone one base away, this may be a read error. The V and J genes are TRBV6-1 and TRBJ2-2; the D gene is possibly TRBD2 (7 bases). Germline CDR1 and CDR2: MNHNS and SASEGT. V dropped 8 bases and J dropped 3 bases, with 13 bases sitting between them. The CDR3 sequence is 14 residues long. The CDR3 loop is CASGQGGDTGELFF. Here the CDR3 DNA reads TGTGCCAGCGGACAAGGGGGGGACACCGGGGAGCTGTTTTTT.

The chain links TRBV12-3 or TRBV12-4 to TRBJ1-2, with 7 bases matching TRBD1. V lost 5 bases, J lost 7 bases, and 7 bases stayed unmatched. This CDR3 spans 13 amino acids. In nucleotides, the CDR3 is TGTGCCAGCAGTCTAGAAGGGGGCTCTGGCTACACCTTC. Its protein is CASSLEGGSGYTF.

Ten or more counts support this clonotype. Written as DNA, the CDR3 is TGTGCCAGCAGTTCGGGGCTTGCCGGTAAGGTCTACGAGCAGTACTTC. Translation gives CASSSGLAGKVYEQYF. The rearrangement uses TRBV27 and TRBJ2-7; the D gene could be TRBD1 or TRBD2 (5 bases each). Germline V gives CDR1 MNHEY, CDR2 SMNVEV (reference sequence). V was cut by 4 bases and J by 3 bases, with 19 bases left in between. The CDR3 extends over 16 amino acids.

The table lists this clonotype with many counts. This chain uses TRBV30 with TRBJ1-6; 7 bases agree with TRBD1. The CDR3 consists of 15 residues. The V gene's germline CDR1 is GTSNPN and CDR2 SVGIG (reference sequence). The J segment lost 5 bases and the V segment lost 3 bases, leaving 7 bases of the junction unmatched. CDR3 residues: CAWSDGTANNSPLHF. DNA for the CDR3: TGTGCCTGGAGCGATGGGACAGCAAATAATTCACCCCTCCACTTT.

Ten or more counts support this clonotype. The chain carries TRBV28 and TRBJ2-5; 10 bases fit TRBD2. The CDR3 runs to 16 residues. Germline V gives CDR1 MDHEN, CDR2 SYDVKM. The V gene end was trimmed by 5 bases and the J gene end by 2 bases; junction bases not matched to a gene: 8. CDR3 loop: CASSTETSGFQETQYF. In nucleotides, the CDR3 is TGTGCCAGCAGTACCGAGACTAGCGGGTTTCAAGAGACCCAGTACTTC.

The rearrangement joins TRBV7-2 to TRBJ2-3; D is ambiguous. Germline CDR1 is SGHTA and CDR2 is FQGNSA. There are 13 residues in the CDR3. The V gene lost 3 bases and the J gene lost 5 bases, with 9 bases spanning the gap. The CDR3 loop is CASSFTLGDTQYF. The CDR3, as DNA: TGTGCCAGCAGCTTTACGTTGGGAGATACGCAGTATTTT.

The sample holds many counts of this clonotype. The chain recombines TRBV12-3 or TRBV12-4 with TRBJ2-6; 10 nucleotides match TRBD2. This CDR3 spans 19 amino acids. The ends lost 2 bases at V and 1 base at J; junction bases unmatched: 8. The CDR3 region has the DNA TGTGCCAGCAGTTTAAGTAGCGGGAGGCCCCGTTCTGGGGCCAACGTCCTGACTTTC. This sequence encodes CASSLSSGRPRSGANVLTF.

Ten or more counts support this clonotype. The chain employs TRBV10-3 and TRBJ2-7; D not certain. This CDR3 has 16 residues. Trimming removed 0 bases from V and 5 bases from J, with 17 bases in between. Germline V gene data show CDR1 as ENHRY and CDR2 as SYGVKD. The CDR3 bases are TGTGCCATCAGTGAGTCGACGGGTCTTCTAGGGAACGAGCAGTACTTC. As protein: CAISESTGLLGNEQYF.

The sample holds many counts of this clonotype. The CDR3 DNA is TGTGCCAGCACCCCTGGGGTGAACACTGAAGCTTTCTTT. It yields the protein CASTPGVNTEAFF. The chain combines TRBV12-3 or TRBV12-4 with TRBJ1-1; D uncertain. Trimming removed 7 bases at V and 0 bases at J, with 9 bases between. The CDR3 contains 13 residues.